This is a list of T cell receptor beta chains from one sample in a study of OX40 agonist ivuxolimab in advanced cancers. Here immunoSEQ multiplex PCR was the method, and the copy in TCRdb shows in-frame clones only, minus some. The profile covers more than 65,000 clones, with 88% appearing a single time and just over 0.55% taken by the ten largest. Material: CD4+ or CD8+ T cells sorted from blood, obtained in a trial of the OX40 agonist ivuxolimab. These receptor sequences come from an adult with an advanced solid tumor such as melanoma, head and neck, liver or kidney cancer. Both conserved end residues are part of each CDR3. D genes are given only for firm matches. Some rows mark clone size as missing; the rest say once, few, many or name a class of expanded clone.

v_call	d_call	clone_size	j_call	cdr3_nt	cdr3_aa
TRBV10-3	TRBD1	NA	TRBJ1-1	TGTGCCATCAGTGAGGGACAGGGGGGGAACACTGAAGCTTTCTTT	CAISEGQGGNTEAFF
TRBV5-1	TRBD2	NA	TRBJ2-3	TGCGCCAGCGGGGTGGCGAGCGGGGGGCCAGATACGCAGTATTTT	CASGVASGGPDTQYF
TRBV21-1	NA	NA	TRBJ1-3	TGTGCCAGCAGCAAAATTGACGTGGAGCGGAACTCTGGAAACACCATATATTTT	CASSKIDVERNSGNTIYF
TRBV2	NA	NA	TRBJ1-4	TGTGCCAGCAGGGCCGGGAGGCTCGAAAAACTGTTTTTT	CASRAGRLEKLFF
TRBV4-2	TRBD2	once	TRBJ2-3	TGTGCCAGCAGCCAAGTGAAGACTAGCGGGGGGGAGACAGATACGCAGTATTTT	CASSQVKTSGGETDTQYF
TRBV13	TRBD1	NA	TRBJ1-6	TGTGCCAGCAGCTCGGGACAGGGCGCTAGGTCACCCCTCCACTTT	CASSSGQGARSPLHF
TRBV5-1	TRBD2	NA	TRBJ2-3	TGCGCCAGCAGCGCCGGACTAGCGGGGTTCACAGATACGCAGTATTTT	CASSAGLAGFTDTQYF
TRBV2	NA	NA	TRBJ1-5	TGTGCCAGCAGTGATCGGCAGGGGCCCCTTGGGCCCCAGCATTTT	CASSDRQGPLGPQHF
TRBV29-1	NA	few	TRBJ1-1	TGCAGCGCAGACAAGTCGAACACTGAAGCTTTCTTT	CSADKSNTEAFF
TRBV13	TRBD2	NA	TRBJ2-5	TGTGCCAGCAGCTTCCTGGGAGCGGGGCTACAAGAGACCCAGTACTTC	CASSFLGAGLQETQYF
TRBV19	NA	NA	TRBJ1-4	TGTGCCAGTAGTAGGGACGGACAAACTAATGAAAAACTGTTTTTT	CASSRDGQTNEKLFF
TRBV6-6	NA	NA	TRBJ2-6	TGTGCCAGCATTCTAGGGAATACTGGGGCCAACGTCCTGACTTTC	CASILGNTGANVLTF
TRBV7-9	NA	NA	TRBJ2-7	TGTGCCAGCAGCTCCACCTTCGGACCCTACGAGCAGTACTTC	CASSSTFGPYEQYF
TRBV18	TRBD1	once	TRBJ1-2	TGTGCCAGCTCACCCGGACAGGGTATAAACTATGGCTACACCTTC	CASSPGQGINYGYTF
TRBV6-5	NA	NA	TRBJ2-7	TGTGCCAGCAGTTACAGGGGGTGGGGGTCCTACGAGCAGTACTTC	CASSYRGWGSYEQYF
TRBV19	NA	few	TRBJ1-4	TGTGCCAGTAGTAGCCCTGGGGGGGCTTTTCGGAAACTGTTTTTT	CASSSPGGAFRKLFF
TRBV5-1	NA	NA	TRBJ2-3	TGCGCCAGCAGCTTGGCTGGCCTCACAGATACGCAGTATTTT	CASSLAGLTDTQYF
TRBV6-1	TRBD1	NA	TRBJ1-1	TGTGCCAGCAGTGGACAGGGTGGCCCCGGGACTGAAGCTTTCTTT	CASSGQGGPGTEAFF
TRBV5-1	TRBD2	NA	TRBJ2-5	TGCGCCAGCAGCTTGGCGGGGGGATTGTGGCAAGAGACCCAGTACTTC	CASSLAGGLWQETQYF
TRBV19	NA	NA	TRBJ2-2	TGTGCCAGTAGTAGTTTGGGGCAGATATTTGAGCTCCTGTTTTTT	CASSSLGQIFELLFF
TRBV18	NA	NA	TRBJ2-5	TGTGCCAGCTCATCCGGGGGAGTGATTGGGACCCAGTACTTC	CASSSGGVIGTQYF
TRBV7-2	TRBD1	NA	TRBJ1-5	TGTGCCAGCAGCCTTATGACGGGACAGGGAATCAATCAGCCCCAGCATTTT	CASSLMTGQGINQPQHF
TRBV9	NA	NA	TRBJ1-6	TGTGCCAGCAGCGTTGGACATCCTAATTCACCCCTCCACTTT	CASSVGHPNSPLHF
TRBV5-6	NA	NA	TRBJ1-2	TGTGCCAGCAGCTTGGAGGGGTTAGGCTACACCTTC	CASSLEGLGYTF
TRBV7-9	NA	once	TRBJ1-6	TGTGCCAGCAGCCTCCAGGGAAGCTCCTATAATTCACCCCTCCACTTT	CASSLQGSSYNSPLHF
TRBV2	NA	NA	TRBJ1-5	TGTGCCAGTGGCCCAGGGGTTAGCAATCAGCCCCAGCATTTT	CASGPGVSNQPQHF
TRBV7-7	NA	NA	TRBJ2-7	TGTGCTAGCAGCTTAGCAAGACAGACCGAGCAGTACTTC	CASSLARQTEQYF
TRBV19	TRBD1	few	TRBJ2-2	TGTGCCAGTAGTAAACAGGGGGGCACCGGGGAGCTGTTTTTT	CASSKQGGTGELFF
TRBV2	NA	once	TRBJ2-1	TGTGCCAGCAAGGTCCGGCAGTTAGGGTACAATGAGCAGTTCTTC	CASKVRQLGYNEQFF
TRBV5-4	TRBD2	NA	TRBJ2-1	TGTGCCAGCAGCACCCTAGCGGGGGGGGCGGATGAGCAGTTCTTC	CASSTLAGGADEQFF